This T cell receptor (beta chain) derives from a study of cytomegalovirus exposure and HLA in healthy donors. V dropped 8 bases and J dropped 2 bases, with 15 bases sitting between them. The CDR3 spans 15 residues. Germline loops: CDR1 SGHVS, CDR2 FNYEAQ. Findings and limits, study-wide: Analysis performed later found 16,951 TCR beta sequences associated with HLA alleles at 0.05 false discovery rate.

As concerns this clone: Its matching antigen is unknown.

This PCR relied on a set of 60 Vbeta primers and 13 Jbeta primers. Using immunoSEQ multiplex PCR, the repertoire was profiled, and TCRdb retains in-frame clones only, with some absent. The data contain about 200,000 clones, around 85% of them seen just once; the ten biggest clones take up roughly 1.6%. The V and J genes are TRBV7-6 and TRBJ2-2; possibly TRBD1 for D (5 bases). Sequenced material: PBMCs. This receptor was identified in a man aged 45 to 65 in good health and CMV-seronegative. CDR3 protein: CASHANRKNTGELFF. For the CDR3, the DNA is TGTGCCAGCCATGCTAACAGGAAAAACACCGGGGAGCTGTTTTTT.